The rows below give T cell receptor beta chains drawn from one sample of a study of T cell responses to AZD1222 COVID-19 vaccine. TCRdb's table, derived via immunoSEQ multiplex PCR, lists solely in-frame clones and lacks some. The table lists over 50,000 clones, about 90% of them singletons, with roughly 14% in the top ten. This material consisted of peripheral blood, taken on day 0 of AZD1222 vaccination. Receptor source: an adult in good health. Each CDR3 is given with its conserved first and last residue.

CDR3 protein,J gene,V gene
CASSDGQGLTEAFF,TRBJ1-1,TRBV6-1
CASSRTSLTDNEQFF,TRBJ2-1,TRBV9
CASSIPGQGETQYF,TRBJ2-5,TRBV7-9
CASSATREGQGEKLFF,TRBJ1-4,TRBV9
CASSLNRDRVTGELFF,TRBJ2-2,TRBV5-1
CASSIGTSGRTTSYEQYF,TRBJ2-7,TRBV7-2
CANPATNEKLFF,TRBJ1-4,TRBV11-3
CALSRGGDSPLHF,TRBJ1-6,TRBV30
CASSLQGSSPLHF,TRBJ1-6,TRBV19
CASSLFSSGNNEQFF,TRBJ2-1,TRBV7-6
CASSTDPNQPQHF,TRBJ1-5,TRBV2
CASQGGRAAEQYF,TRBJ2-7,TRBV6-6
CASSRTKPHTEAFF,TRBJ1-1,TRBV2
CASSLNDILTEAFF,TRBJ1-1,TRBV11-1
CASSHGLAGGYEQYF,TRBJ2-7,TRBV4-3
CASSLGQGVGGTEAFF,TRBJ1-1,TRBV11-2
CASSGTSGPGRMDTQYF,TRBJ2-3,TRBV9
CASSSRGTGEASSGYTF,TRBJ1-2,TRBV7-7
CASSDQGRGAEKLFF,TRBJ1-4,TRBV25-1
CAWSPGLAGAWEQFF,TRBJ2-1,TRBV30
CASSLVTSLGPSEQYF,TRBJ2-7,TRBV5-1
CAWRTGTPSDTIYF,TRBJ1-3,TRBV30
CSASGVPDSGELFF,TRBJ2-2,TRBV29-1
CASGQTGTLSNEQFF,TRBJ2-1,TRBV5-4